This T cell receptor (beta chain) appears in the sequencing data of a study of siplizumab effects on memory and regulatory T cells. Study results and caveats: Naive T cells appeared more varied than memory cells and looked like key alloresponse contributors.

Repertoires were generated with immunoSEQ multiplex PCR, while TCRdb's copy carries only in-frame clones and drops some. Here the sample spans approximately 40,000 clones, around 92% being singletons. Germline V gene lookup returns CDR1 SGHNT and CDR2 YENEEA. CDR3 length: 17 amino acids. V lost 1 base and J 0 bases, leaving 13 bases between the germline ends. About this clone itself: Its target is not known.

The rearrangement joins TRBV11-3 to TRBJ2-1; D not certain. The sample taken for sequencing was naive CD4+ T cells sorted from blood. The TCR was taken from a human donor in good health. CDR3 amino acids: CASSLVWSRISYNEQFF. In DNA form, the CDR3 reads TGTGCCAGCAGCTTAGTTTGGTCTAGAATCTCCTACAATGAGCAGTTCTTC.